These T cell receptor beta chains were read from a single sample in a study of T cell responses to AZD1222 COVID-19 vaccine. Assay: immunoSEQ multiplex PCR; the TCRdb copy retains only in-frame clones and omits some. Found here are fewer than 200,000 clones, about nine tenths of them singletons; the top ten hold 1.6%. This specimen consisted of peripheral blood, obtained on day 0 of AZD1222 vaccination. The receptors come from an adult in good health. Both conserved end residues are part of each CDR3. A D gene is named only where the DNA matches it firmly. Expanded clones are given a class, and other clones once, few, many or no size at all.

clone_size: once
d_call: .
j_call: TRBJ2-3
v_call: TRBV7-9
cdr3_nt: TGTGCCAGCAGCGGACGTATAGATACGCAGTATTTT
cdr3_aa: CASSGRIDTQYF

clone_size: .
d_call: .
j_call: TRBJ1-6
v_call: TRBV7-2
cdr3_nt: TGTGCCTGCTGCTTAGTGGGGGGGTTAGGGGGAGATTCACCCCTCCACTTT
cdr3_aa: CACCLVGGLGGDSPLHF

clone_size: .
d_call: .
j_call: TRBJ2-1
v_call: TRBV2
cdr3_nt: TGTGCCAGCAGTGAAGGGGGACCTCTATACAATGAGCAGTTCTTC
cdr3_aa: CASSEGGPLYNEQFF

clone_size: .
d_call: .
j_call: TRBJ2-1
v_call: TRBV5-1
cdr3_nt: TGCGCCAGCAGCTTGGGCGGCAGGGGGGTCAATGAGCAGTTCTTC
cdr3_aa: CASSLGGRGVNEQFF

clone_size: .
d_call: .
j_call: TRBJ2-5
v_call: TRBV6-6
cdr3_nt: TGTGCCAGCAGATGGGGACCGGTACAAGAGACCCAGTACTTC
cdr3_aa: CASRWGPVQETQYF

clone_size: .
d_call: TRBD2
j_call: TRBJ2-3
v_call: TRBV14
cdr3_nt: TGTGCCAGCAGCCAAGATATAGTGATAGCGGGAGAACTCCCAGATACGCAGTATTTT
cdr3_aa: CASSQDIVIAGELPDTQYF

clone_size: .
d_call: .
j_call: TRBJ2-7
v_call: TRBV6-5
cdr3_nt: TGTGCCAGCAGTCCCTTGGGGTGGGCCTACGAGCAGTACTTC
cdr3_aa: CASSPLGWAYEQYF

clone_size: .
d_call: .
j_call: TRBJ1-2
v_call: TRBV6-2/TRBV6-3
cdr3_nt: TGTGCCAGCAGCTTGACCCTTTGGGACCCTATGAGACGAGGGGTTTATGGCTACACCTTC
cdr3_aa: CASSLTLWDPMRRGVYGYTF

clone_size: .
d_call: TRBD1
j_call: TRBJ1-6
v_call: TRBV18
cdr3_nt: TGTGCCAGCTCACCACTTGACAGGGATTCTCAGGGCTCCTATAATTCACCCCTCCACTTT
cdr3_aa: CASSPLDRDSQGSYNSPLHF

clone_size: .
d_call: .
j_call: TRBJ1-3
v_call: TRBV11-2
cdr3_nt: TGTGCCAGCAGCTTAGACCAGGGACCTGGAAACACCATATATTTT
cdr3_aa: CASSLDQGPGNTIYF

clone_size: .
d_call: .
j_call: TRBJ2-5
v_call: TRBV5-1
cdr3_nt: TGCGCCAGCAGCTCCCGGGCTGTGGAGACCCAGTACTTC
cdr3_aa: CASSSRAVETQYF

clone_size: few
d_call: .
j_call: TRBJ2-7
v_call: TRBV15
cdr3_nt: TGTGCCACCAGCAGATCACAGGAATTTAGCGAGCAGTACTTC
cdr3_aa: CATSRSQEFSEQYF